Below, 24 T cell receptor beta chains from the same sample are listed, as sequenced in a study of cytomegalovirus exposure and HLA in healthy donors. PCR amplification relied on 60 Vbeta primers (plus 13 Jbeta primers). TCRdb keeps only in-frame clones here, not all; method: immunoSEQ multiplex PCR. The sample consists of about 150,000 clones, more than 65% of them appearing once. Sequencing was performed on PBMCs. The receptors originated from a man aged 25 to 45 in good health and CMV-seropositive.

V and J are TRBV5-6 and TRBJ2-7; D unresolved. CDR3 length: 15 amino acids. Germline loops: CDR1 SGHDT, CDR2 YYEEEE. Trimming took 0 bases from V and 0 from J, leaving 10 bases between them. In DNA form, the CDR3 reads TGTGCCAGCAGCTTGGGAGGTTGGAGCTCCTACGAGCAGTACTTC. Translating gives CASSLGGWSSYEQYF. The full variable domain, in which reference TRBV5-6 and TRBJ2-7 provide the parts outside the CDR3, is DAGVTQSPTHLIKTRGQQVTLRCSPKSGHDTVSWYQQALGQGPQFIFQYYEEEERQRGNFPDRFSGHQFPNYSSELNVNALLLGDSALYLCASSLGGWSSYEQYFGPGTRLTVT.

This chain connects TRBV7-9 to TRBJ2-7, with a possible D match to TRBD1 (5 bases). The V and J ends lost 8 bases and 8 bases respectively, with 13 bases between them. The CDR3 is made up of 11 amino acids. The germline gives CDR1 SEHNR, CDR2 FQNEAQ (reference sequence). CDR3 protein: CASQQVGKQYF. The CDR3, as DNA: TGTGCCAGCCAACAGGTCGGCAAGCAGTACTTC.

The chain combines TRBV7-2 with TRBJ1-1; maybe TRBD1 (5 bases). Trimming cost V 2 bases and J 5 bases, with 12 bases left between them. The CDR3 consists of 14 residues. CDR1 and CDR2 (germline): SGHTA, FQGNSA. CDR3 region: CASSLLAGNTEAFF. The CDR3 DNA is TGTGCCAGCAGCTTACTGGCAGGGAATACTGAAGCTTTCTTT.

This clone was observed a few times. This sequence joins TRBV30 and TRBJ2-7; tentative D call: TRBD2 (6 bases). Germline values: CDR1 GTSNPN, CDR2 SVGIG (reference sequence). This CDR3 contains 15 residues. Trimming took 0 bases from V and 3 from J, leaving 15 bases between them. Here the CDR3 DNA reads TGTGCCTGGAGTGTAGCCGGGACTGGCAACTACGAGCAGTACTTC. As protein: CAWSVAGTGNYEQYF. Full variable domain (outside the CDR3, taken from reference TRBV30 and TRBJ2-7): SQTIHQWPATLVQPVGSPLSLECTVEGTSNPNLYWYRQAAGRGLQLLFYSVGIGQISSEVPQNLSASRPQDRQFILSSKKLLLSDSGFYLCAWSVAGTGNYEQYFGPGTRLTVT.

As regards this clone: One end of the junction does not line up with germline, which may come from a read error. The chain links TRBV5-1 to TRBJ2-6, with 7 bases aligning to TRBD1. There are 17 residues in the CDR3. Germline CDR1 reads SGHRS; CDR2 reads YFSETQ. CDR3 residues: CASSLAPTGAGANGLTF. The DNA for the CDR3 is TGCGCCAGCAGCTTGGCCCCCACAGGGGCAGGGGCCAACGGCCTGACTTTC.

V usage is TRBV11-2 and J usage is TRBJ1-2, with 9 bases that match TRBD1. V was pared by 4 bases and J by 4 bases, with 4 bases of the junction left unmatched. This CDR3 spans 14 amino acids. The germline V gene encodes CDR1 SGHAT and CDR2 FQNNGV. CDR3 amino acids: CASSSQGAGYGYTF. The CDR3 DNA is TGTGCCAGCAGCTCACAGGGGGCTGGCTATGGCTACACCTTC.

The V gene is TRBV5-5, the J gene TRBJ2-1, with 8 bases matching TRBD2. CDR1 and CDR2 (germline): SGHKS, YYEKEE (reference sequence). Trimming at V came to 4 bases and at J to 7 bases, leaving 13 bases not matched to a gene. CDR3 length equals 16 residues. CDR3: CASSVLPAGALNEQFF. The CDR3 nucleotides are TGTGCCAGCAGCGTCCTGCCAGCGGGAGCCCTGAATGAGCAGTTCTTC.

The CDR3, as DNA: TGTGCCAGCAGTTGGCAGGGGGGTTCCTACGAGCAGTACTTC. This translates into CASSWQGGSYEQYF. This chain connects TRBV28 to TRBJ2-7; a possible D gene is TRBD1 (7 bases). This CDR3 spans 14 amino acids. CDR1 and CDR2 (germline): MDHEN, SYDVKM. The V end was cut by 4 bases, the J end by 1 base, with 11 bases between.

The sample holds a few counts of this clone. The gene calls are TRBV18 and TRBJ2-7; TRBD1 matches 12 bases. V was pared by 6 bases and J by 3 bases, with 6 bases of the junction left unmatched. The CDR3 has 15 amino acids. Germline V gene lookup returns CDR1 KGHSH and CDR2 LQKENI. The CDR3 region has the DNA TGTGCCAGCTCGCGTCGGGACAGGGGGCTCTACGAGCAGTACTTC. Encoded protein: CASSRRDRGLYEQYF.

The chain joins TRBV27 to TRBJ2-3; D possibly corresponds to TRBD1 (5 bases). Germline V CDR1 and CDR2: MNHEY, SMNVEV (reference sequence). This CDR3 has 13 amino acids. Trimming left V 4 bases short and J 4 bases short, with 9 bases between. The CDR3 nucleotides read TGTGCCAGCAGTTACCAGGGCGCAGATACGCAGTATTTT. The encoded protein is CASSYQGADTQYF.

This clone appeared a few times. The V and J genes are TRBV6-5 and TRBJ2-1; D is unresolved. CDR1 and CDR2 from the germline V gene are MNHEY and SVGAGI. CDR3 length: 13 residues. V was pared by 5 bases and J by 7 bases, with 12 bases between. The CDR3: CASSETEWNEQFF. The CDR3 DNA sequence: TGTGCCAGCAGTGAAACGGAGTGGAATGAGCAGTTCTTC.

The rearrangement uses TRBV27 and TRBJ2-7; the match to TRBD1 covers 9 bases. Germline V gene data show CDR1 as MNHEY and CDR2 as SMNVEV (reference sequence). Trimming at V came to 6 bases and at J to 2 bases, leaving 8 bases not matched to a gene. CDR3 length: 15 residues. Written as DNA, the CDR3 is TGTGCCAGCAGCCATCGCGGGACAGGGCCCTACGAGCAGTACTTC. It specifies CASSHRGTGPYEQYF.

This clone was recorded a few times. The chain recombines TRBV5-4 with TRBJ2-2; D is uncertain. This CDR3 has 15 residues. Trimming cost V 4 bases and J 1 base, with 11 bases left between them. Germline CDR1 and CDR2: SGHNT and YYREEE (reference sequence). The chain's CDR3 is CASSTRVGNTGELFF. In nucleotides, the CDR3 is TGTGCCAGCAGCACCCGGGTGGGGAACACCGGGGAGCTGTTTTTT.

The V call is TRBV28, the J call TRBJ1-6; 7 positions agree with TRBD1. J lost 9 bases, V lost 4 bases, and 3 bases had no gene match. Germline values: CDR1 MDHEN, CDR2 SYDVKM. The CDR3 is 13 residues long. CDR3 sequence: CASSSTGSSPLHF. Here the CDR3 DNA reads TGTGCCAGCAGTTCGACAGGGAGTTCACCCCTCCACTTT.

This clone was found once. V is TRBV7-7 and J is TRBJ2-5; 9 positions agree with TRBD2. The germline CDR1 and CDR2 sequences are SSHAT and FNYEAQ (reference sequence). Losses at the gene ends were 1 base for V and 5 bases for J; bases not matched to a gene: 8. This CDR3 has 16 residues. The CDR3 is CASSLGASGVRETQYF. The CDR3 DNA is TGTGCCAGCAGCTTAGGGGCTAGCGGGGTAAGGGAGACCCAGTACTTC.

This clone was observed a handful of times. The chain's CDR3 is CASMREAYNEQFF. CDR3 nucleotides: TGTGCCAGCATGCGGGAGGCCTACAATGAGCAGTTCTTC. The chain recombines TRBV11-1 with TRBJ2-1, with 8 bases fitting TRBD2. Trimming removed 7 bases from V and 2 bases from J; junction bases left unmatched: 1. The CDR3 consists of 13 residues. Per germline, CDR1 SGHAT and CDR2 FQDESV (reference sequence). The whole variable domain, remainder taken from reference TRBV11-1 and TRBJ2-1, is EAEVAQSPRYKITEKSQAVAFWCDPISGHATLYWYRQILGQGPELLVQFQDESVVDDSQLPKDRFSAERLKGVDSTLKIQPAELGDSAMYLCASMREAYNEQFFGPGTRLTVL.

The J gene is TRBJ2-5, the V gene TRBV12-5; maybe TRBD1 (6 bases). Germline CDR1 and CDR2: LGHNT and FRNRAP. There are 16 residues in the CDR3. Trimming removed 5 bases at V and 3 bases at J, with 19 bases between. CDR3 in DNA: TGTGCTAGTGGTCCAAGGACAGCAATCGAAAAAGAGACCCAGTACTTC. Translating it yields CASGPRTAIEKETQYF.

The genes are TRBV15 and TRBJ1-1, with 10 bases lining up with TRBD1. Trimming took 7 bases from V and 4 from J; bases not matched to a gene: 12. Germline CDR1 is LNHNV and CDR2 is YYDKDF (reference sequence). This CDR3 region has 16 residues. The CDR3 sequence: CATTHDRGLFGTEAFF. The CDR3 bases are TGTGCCACCACCCACGACAGGGGGCTCTTTGGCACTGAAGCTTTCTTT.

The chain is built from TRBV6-6 and TRBJ2-7, with a weak D call TRBD2 (5 bases). The germline CDR1 and CDR2 sequences are MNHNY and SVGAGI (reference sequence). This CDR3 is built from 13 residues. Trimming took off 8 bases at V and 2 bases at J, with 13 bases between the two ends. CDR3 amino acids: CASRSGFPYEQYF. Here the CDR3 DNA reads TGTGCCAGCCGGTCGGGATTCCCCTACGAGCAGTACTTC.

The genes are TRBV10-3 and TRBJ2-5, with no clear D. The J call is doubtful: the DNA matches TRBJ2-7 better. The CDR3 runs to 12 residues. The V gene's germline CDR1 is ENHRY and CDR2 SYGVKD. This chain's CDR3 is CAISEMSYEQYF. In DNA form, the CDR3 reads TGTGCCATCAGTGAGATGTCCTACGAGCAGTACTTC.

For the CDR3, the DNA is TGTGCCAGCAGGACTCTCCCGGGGGGGGGAGCCAAAAACATTCAGTACTTC. Its protein product is CASRTLPGGGAKNIQYF. V usage is TRBV27 and J usage is TRBJ2-4; TRBD2 aligns across 8 bases. J lost 0 bases, V lost 6 bases, and 10 bases had no gene match. This CDR3 contains 17 residues. The germline V gene encodes CDR1 MNHEY and CDR2 SMNVEV (reference sequence).

The rearrangement joins TRBV30 to TRBJ1-5, with unresolved D. V was pared by 2 bases and J by 7 bases, with 15 bases between. The CDR3 runs 14 residues. In germline, CDR1 is GTSNPN, CDR2 SVGIG (reference sequence). The CDR3 nucleotides read TGTGCCTGGAGTCGGATGGCAGGAGGACAGCCCCAGCATTTT. Protein: CAWSRMAGGQPQHF.

The gene calls are TRBV9 and TRBJ1-6; D possibly corresponds to TRBD1 (6 bases). The V and J ends lost 6 bases and 0 bases respectively, with 10 bases between them. The length of the CDR3 is 15 residues. Germline assignment: CDR1 SGDLS and CDR2 YYNGEE. The chain's CDR3 is CASTTGSSYNSPLHF. CDR3 bases: TGTGCCAGCACCACAGGGAGCTCCTATAATTCACCCCTCCACTTT.

The table lists this clone with a count of one. This chain connects TRBV19 to TRBJ2-1; the D gene is possibly TRBD1 (6 bases). This CDR3 has 16 residues. V was trimmed by 5 bases and J by 5 bases, leaving 19 bases between them. Germline loops: CDR1 LNHDA, CDR2 SQIVND (reference sequence). The CDR3 reads CASSLYRVTKNNEQFF. CDR3 bases: TGTGCCAGTAGTCTCTACAGGGTAACTAAGAACAATGAGCAGTTCTTC.